A selection of T cell receptor beta chains follows, all from one sample in a study of blood T cells in healthy people across ages. MiXCR, applied by TCRdb to the 5' RACE reads, yields one record per CDR3 protein. This table holds just under 900,000 distinct CDR3 sequences, around 26% found once. The material sequenced was blood. Receptor source: a woman aged 80 or over in good health. The CDR3 runs from the conserved cysteine through the conserved F or W. The order of the fields is V gene, J gene, clone size, D gene, CDR3 protein, CDR3 DNA. A D gene is named only where the DNA matches it firmly. Rows may omit the clone size; those that give it use once, few, many or a size class.

V: TRBV6-5
J: TRBJ1-1
size: -
D: -
CDR3: CASSLQRTSMNTEAFF
DNA: TGTGCCAGCAGCCTACAACGGACATCTATGAACACTGAAGCTTTCTTT

V: TRBV6-6
J: TRBJ2-3
size: -
D: TRBD2
CDR3: CASSSRGGQYTQYF
DNA: TGTGCCAGCAGTTCCCGGGGGGGCCAATATACGCAGTATTTT

V: TRBV5-1
J: TRBJ1-5
size: few
D: -
CDR3: CASSYYRAHNQPQHF
DNA: TGCGCCAGCAGCTACTACAGGGCTCACAATCAGCCCCAGCATTTT

V: TRBV5-8
J: TRBJ1-2
size: -
D: -
CDR3: CASSFILGDSLGVYGYTF
DNA: TGTGCCAGCAGCTTTATCCTTGGAGACAGTTTAGGGGTCTATGGCTACACCTTC

V: TRBV11-2
J: TRBJ2-3
size: many
D: -
CDR3: CASSLGVLSTDTQYF
DNA: TGTGCCAGCAGCTTAGGGGTTTTGAGCACAGATACGCAGTATTTT

V: TRBV29-1
J: TRBJ1-2
size: few
D: TRBD1
CDR3: CSADLLRKGQGNYGYTF
DNA: TGCAGCGCCGACCTACTGAGAAAGGGACAGGGAAACTATGGCTACACCTTC

V: TRBV27
J: TRBJ2-3
size: many
D: TRBD1
CDR3: CASSLSGGAQYF
DNA: TGTGCCAGCAGTTTATCAGGGGGCGCGCAGTATTTT

V: TRBV24-1
J: TRBJ2-1
size: -
D: -
CDR3: CATSEGTGRYNEQFF
DNA: TGTGCCACCAGTGAAGGGACCGGGCGCTACAATGAGCAGTTCTTC

V: TRBV20-1
J: TRBJ1-4
size: -
D: -
CDR3: CSASSGKGGEKLFF
DNA: TGCAGTGCTAGTAGCGGGAAGGGTGGTGAAAAACTGTTTTTT

V: TRBV12-3/TRBV12-4
J: TRBJ2-7
size: few
D: TRBD2
CDR3: CASSFEGTSGYNEQYF
DNA: TGTGCCAGCAGTTTTGAGGGGACTAGCGGTTACAATGAGCAGTACTTC

V: TRBV29-1
J: TRBJ2-1
size: many
D: TRBD1
CDR3: CSSWTGGGEQFF
DNA: TGCAGCTCCTGGACAGGGGGGGGTGAGCAGTTCTTC

V: TRBV7-2
J: TRBJ2-1
size: -
D: TRBD1
CDR3: CASTALDRINEQFF
DNA: TGTGCCAGCACCGCCTTGGACAGGATCAATGAGCAGTTCTTC

V: TRBV3-1
J: TRBJ2-5
size: many
D: -
CDR3: CASSFRWEETQYF
DNA: TGTGCCAGCAGCTTCCGGTGGGAAGAGACCCAGTACTTC

V: TRBV6-2/TRBV6-3
J: TRBJ1-2
size: many
D: TRBD1
CDR3: CASRSGQGMGYGYTF
DNA: TGTGCCAGCAGATCGGGACAGGGGATGGGCTATGGCTACACCTTC

V: TRBV15
J: TRBJ2-5
size: many
D: -
CDR3: CATSRKQSQETQYF
DNA: TGTGCCACCAGCAGGAAACAGTCTCAAGAGACCCAGTACTTC

V: TRBV6-1
J: TRBJ2-1
size: -
D: TRBD1
CDR3: CASRVRGSYNEQFF
DNA: TGTGCCAGCAGGGTCAGGGGGTCCTACAATGAGCAGTTCTTC

V: TRBV5-1
J: TRBJ2-3
size: -
D: -
CDR3: CASSLGAKSTDTQYF
DNA: TGCGCCAGCAGCTTGGGGGCAAAAAGCACAGATACGCAGTATTTT

V: TRBV7-2
J: TRBJ1-2
size: -
D: -
CDR3: CASSLTGVVGYTF
DNA: TGTGCCAGCAGCTTGACGGGGGTGGTGGGCTACACCTTC

V: TRBV7-2
J: TRBJ2-1
size: many
D: TRBD2
CDR3: CASSLRPAGGYNEQFF
DNA: TGTGCCAGCAGCTTGAGGCCCGCGGGGGGGTACAATGAGCAGTTCTTC

V: TRBV5-4
J: TRBJ2-5
size: -
D: TRBD2
CDR3: CASSLAGGFINEQYF
DNA: TGTGCCAGCAGCTTGGCGGGAGGTTTTATAAATGAGCAGTACTTC

V: TRBV6-2/TRBV6-3
J: TRBJ2-3
size: -
D: TRBD2
CDR3: CASSYSSGSPDTQYF
DNA: TGTGCCAGCAGTTACTCTAGCGGGAGCCCAGATACGCAGTATTTT

V: TRBV6-5
J: TRBJ2-5
size: many
D: TRBD2
CDR3: CASSYGGGGRQETQYF
DNA: TGTGCCAGCAGTTACGGGGGCGGGGGGCGACAAGAGACCCAGTACTTC

V: TRBV29-1
J: TRBJ2-3
size: many
D: -
CDR3: CSVERVRGAKAHPDTQYF
DNA: TGCAGCGTTGAAAGGGTCAGGGGGGCGAAGGCCCATCCAGATACGCAGTATTTT

V: TRBV19
J: TRBJ1-2
size: -
D: -
CDR3: CASSIRQTGRYGYTF
DNA: TGTGCCAGTAGTATCCGACAAACGGGGCGTTATGGCTACACCTTC

V: TRBV7-2
J: TRBJ1-6
size: -
D: -
CDR3: CASSLAPLSYNSPLHF
DNA: TGTGCCAGCAGCCTTGCACCCCTCTCCTATAATTCACCCCTCCACTTT

V: TRBV20-1
J: TRBJ2-5
size: few
D: TRBD2
CDR3: CSASIGLSGGAETQYF
DNA: TGCAGTGCTTCCATTGGTCTTAGCGGGGGGGCGGAGACCCAGTACTTC